This T cell receptor beta chain was recovered during a study of T cells after yellow fever vaccination (dated by TCRdb to between 2018 and 2021). Regarding the complete study: The SMART-Seq v4 Ultra Low Input RNA kit was used to prepare libraries from fractions with low cell numbers. To follow T-cell clones before and after both primary and booster YFV17D yellow fever vaccination, bulk TCR alpha and beta repertoires underwent longitudinal sequencing. The cohort comprised two healthy male donors, one aged 18 to 30 and one aged 30 to 40 years. Blood was drawn at multiple timepoints before and after primary and secondary immunization, with bulk PBMC replicates and cell subsets isolated.

In the case of this clonotype: What this receptor recognizes is not known. Base qualities are not recorded, but no much larger clone differs from it by a single base.

Study-wide findings and limitations: After the booster, most of the clones that had expanded following primary vaccination were detected again (96% of CD4 and around 87% of CD8), which suggests that memory was broadly maintained. Because the study included only two donors, the extent to which the findings can be generalized is limited. Compared with the primary T-cell response, the secondary T-cell response was faster but weaker, reaching its peak on day 5 rather than on day 15. FACS-sorted repertoires could contain abundant contaminating clonotypes from the bulk population, so computational filtering was required. A small fraction of clonotypes appeared in both the CD4 and CD8 compartments, likely as a result of convergent recombination.

The junction shows trimming of 2 bases on V and 6 bases on J, plus 13 bases between the germline ends. CDR1 and CDR2 were assigned from the germline V gene as SGHTA and FQGNSA. From its cysteine to its phenylalanine, the CDR3 spans 14 amino acids. Only the CDR3 DNA is retained, 42 bases long and in frame from the first base. Reading the label with the study, this specimen's treatment or condition is: live attenuated yellow fever vaccine strain. A standard Ficoll-Paque protocol was used to isolate PBMCs from peripheral blood. Dynabeads CD4 and CD8 positive selection kits were used to isolate CD4 and CD8 T-cell fractions. RNA was extracted with TriZol from bulk PBMCs, CD4 and CD8 fractions, and dextramer-positive and dextramer-negative fractions. The instrument given in TCRdb is Illumina NovaSeq 6000. TCR cDNA was synthesized by 5'RACE template switching, through which a universal primer site and unique molecular identifiers were introduced. cDNA synthesis was primed from both the TCR alpha and TCR beta constant segments. Two PCR steps were used to amplify libraries, with sample barcodes and sequencing adapters being added in the second step. Sequencing of libraries was done on Illumina HiSeq 2500 (2x100 bp) or NovaSeq (2x150 bp). As for the authors' bioinformatics: Reads were demultiplexed and collapsed into UMI consensus sequences with MIGEC, and V(D)J alignment was performed with MiXCR. Using edgeR on replicate PBMC samples, clonotypes were called vaccine-responding if FDR was below 0.01 and the log2 fold change was above 5 up to day 15. Each bulk clonotype was labeled CD4 or CD8 based on which sequenced repertoire, CD4 or CD8, contained the clonotype at higher abundance. TCRdb reanalyzed the raw reads on its own, using fastp at Q25 for trimming and MiXCR for clone calling, and kept in-frame beta chains. Rows with a matching CDR3 protein are joined into one entry that keeps the most common DNA and genes. What appears here as the V and J calls and clone size reflects TCRdb's work, not the paper's. This sample holds 340,000 or so distinct CDR3 sequences; 12% were observed only once. The ten largest clonotypes hold more than 3% of the sample.

Recombination joined TRBV7-2 with TRBJ1-2; the D gene remains uncertain. This TCR came from a young man who received the YFV17D yellow fever vaccine. Sequenced here: CD4+ T cells sorted from PBMCs, sampled 15 days after the yellow fever booster vaccination. The CDR3 region reads CASSLPGYGDGYTF. The DNA is TGTGCCAGCAGCTTACCGGGATACGGAGATGGCTACACCTTC.